This T cell receptor (beta chain) was recovered during a study of blood T cell repertoires in COVID-19. Recruitment covered about 25 US areas and drew participants whose ages spanned about 18 to 90 years. Cohort allocation depended upon clinical history that participants reported. In the authors' workflow: Reference gene primer amplification in the assay estimated nucleated cell counts. Libraries were prepared by immunoSEQ multiplex PCR; TCRdb keeps only in-frame clonotypes and omits some of them. The V and J calls and the clone size are those of that table, but D and trimming were determined from the DNA. The table records about 200,000 clones, approximately 86% of them present only once. Of note for this clone: Compared with germline, one end of the junction differs, possibly owing to a read error.

The CDR3 has 16 amino acids. The V gene's germline CDR1 is SGHRS and CDR2 YFSETQ. The sequence was collected from a woman aged 40 to 49 with acute COVID-19. Sample: PBMCs or T cells enriched from blood (not recorded which). This chain joins TRBV5-1 and TRBJ1-2; the match to TRBD1 covers 7 bases. The CDR3 sequence is CASRLGTADMDYGYTF. The CDR3 nucleotides read TGCGCCAGCAGATTGGGGACAGCCGATATGGACTATGGCTACACCTTC.